This T cell receptor beta chain was sequenced during a study of blood T cell repertoires in COVID-19. Across the study: Acute and convalescent COVID-19 specimens originated in the United States, Italy and Spain. The analysed material was cDNA or gDNA that came from T cells, B-cell-depleted T cells, or PBMCs.

The CDR3 is 13 residues long. The V end lost 1 base, the J end lost 5 bases, and 8 bases lay between the germline ends. Germline V gene data show CDR1 as LNHNV and CDR2 as YYDKDF (reference sequence). TCRdb keeps only in-frame clones here, not all; method: immunoSEQ multiplex PCR. Of roughly 180,000 clones listed, 86% were seen once; the top ten hold around 8.3%. This chain uses TRBV15 with TRBJ2-5; unclear D gene. Sequencing was carried out using peripheral blood. This clonotype was sampled from a man aged 60-69 years with acute or convalescent COVID-19. The CDR3 DNA reads as TGTGCCACCAGCAGAGGAGGATGGGAGACCCAGTACTTC. It encodes CATSRGGWETQYF.